These 30 T cell receptor beta chains originate from one sample sequenced in a study of Graves' ophthalmopathy and Graves' hyperthyroidism. RNA transcripts yielded amplified TCR beta CDR3 regions. Investigators did first-round RT-PCR with HTBI primers, then second-round multiplex PCR. TCRdb re-analysed the multiplex PCR reads in MiXCR, keeping a single row per CDR3 protein. Of around 400,000 distinct CDR3 sequences in the sample, over 20% were seen once. Sequenced: peripheral blood. These receptors all stem from a woman aged 18-29 years with stable Graves' hyperthyroidism.

This clonotype was recorded many times. This may come from a read error, since a much larger clone is one base off. The chain is built from TRBV6-1 and TRBJ2-5; 10 positions agree with TRBD1. In germline, CDR1 is MNHNS, CDR2 SASEGT. This CDR3 has 15 amino acids. CDR3 DNA sequence: TGTGCCAGCAGTCCGGAGACAGGGGGCCAAGAGACCAAGTACTTC. Its protein product is CASSPETGGQETKYF.

The CDR3 sequence: CATSRGWSAGRVTEAFF. CDR3 coding DNA: TGTGCCACCAGCAGAGGATGGTCTGCAGGGCGGGTAACTGAAGCTTTCTTT. The chain combines TRBV15 with TRBJ1-1, with D possibly being TRBD1 (5 bases). The CDR3 extends over 17 amino acids. CDR1 and CDR2 (germline): LNHNV, YYDKDF (reference sequence). V lost 1 base, J lost 5 bases, and 20 bases lay in between.

This clonotype was seen repeatedly, ten times or more. The DNA of the CDR3 is TGCGCCAGCAGCGATAGTGGCACATCTGCTTTCTTT. Encoded protein: CASSDSGTSAFF. The chain has TRBV5-1 and TRBJ1-1; D unresolved. The CDR3 loop spans 12 amino acids. V was cut by 4 bases and J by 11 bases, with 15 bases left in between. The germline V gene has CDR1 SGHRS and CDR2 YFSETQ.

This chain joins TRBV20-1 and TRBJ1-1; D is unclear. Germline loops: CDR1 DFQATT, CDR2 SNEGSKA (reference sequence). The CDR3 spans 14 residues. V lost 4 bases and J lost 0, with 12 bases in between. Here the CDR3 DNA reads TGCAGTGCTACAGCCCAAGAGTTGAACACTGAAGCTTTCTTT. It yields the protein CSATAQELNTEAFF.

At least ten counts were recorded for this clonotype. The chain carries TRBV27 and TRBJ2-2; no firm D call. This CDR3 region has 13 residues. CDR1 and CDR2 (germline): MNHEY, SMNVEV (reference sequence). V gave up 0 bases and J gave up 4 bases, with 3 bases separating them. The CDR3 region is CASSLSVTGELFF. CDR3 nucleotides: TGTGCCAGCAGTTTATCGGTCACCGGGGAGCTGTTTTTT.

This clonotype was observed at least ten times. V and J are TRBV24-1 and TRBJ2-2; TRBD1 might be the D (6 bases). The length of the CDR3 is 15 residues. Per germline, CDR1 KGHDR and CDR2 SFDVKD. V was clipped by 2 bases and J by 0 bases, with 6 bases between them. The CDR3 bases are TGTGCCACCAGTGATTGGACAGCGAACACCGGGGAGCTGTTTTTT. Translation: CATSDWTANTGELFF.

Concerning this clonotype: The conserved final phenylalanine or tryptophan is absent from the CDR3, which likely points to a read error. The chain employs TRBV14 and TRBJ2-7; D is undetermined. V lost 5 bases and J lost 4, with 9 bases in between. This CDR3 is built from 12 residues. Germline V CDR1 and CDR2: SGHDN, FVKESK. DNA for the CDR3: TGTGCCAGCAGCACCCATGGGTACGAGCAGTACGCC. As protein: CASSTHGYEQYA.

This clonotype was seen a few times. The chain carries TRBV27 and TRBJ2-7; possibly TRBD1 for D (6 bases). Per germline, CDR1 MNHEY and CDR2 SMNVEV (reference sequence). The length of the CDR3 is 13 residues. Trimming took 5 bases from V and 1 from J, leaving 9 bases between them. CDR3 sequence reads: CASSTGSSYEQYF. Here the CDR3 DNA reads TGTGCCAGCAGTACAGGGTCGTCCTACGAGCAGTACTTC.

The gene calls are TRBV11-3 and TRBJ2-5; 8 bases line up with TRBD2. CDR3 length: 15 amino acids. Per the germline V gene, CDR1 is SGHNT and CDR2 is YENEEA. Germline trimming cut 5 bases from V and 2 bases from J; bases unmatched to any gene: 7. The CDR3 DNA reads TGTGCCAGCAGCCCCTCACTAGCGGAACAAGAGACCCAGTACTTC. Amino acids: CASSPSLAEQETQYF.

This clonotype was observed at least ten times. The V and J genes are TRBV7-2 and TRBJ2-7, with 8 bases that match TRBD1. The V segment lost 7 bases and the J segment 1 base; nucleotides outside the gene matches: 6. There are 14 residues in the CDR3. From germline, CDR1 is SGHTA and CDR2 FQGNSA. The CDR3 sequence is CASTPNRGSYEQYF. CDR3 coding DNA: TGTGCCAGCACCCCTAACAGGGGGTCCTACGAGCAGTACTTC.

This clonotype turned up a few times. The V gene is TRBV20-1, the J gene TRBJ1-6; 9 bases match TRBD1. After removal of 6 bases from V and 0 bases from J, the junction contained 12 bases not matched to a gene. The CDR3 loop spans 18 amino acids. Germline V lookup: CDR1 DFQATT, CDR2 SNEGSKA (reference sequence). The CDR3 reads CSAQGTGRVGSYNSPLHF. CDR3 DNA sequence: TGCAGTGCACAAGGGACAGGGAGGGTGGGCTCCTATAATTCACCCCTCCACTTT.

This clonotype was seen at least ten times. The chain recombines TRBV19 with TRBJ2-7, with D perhaps TRBD1 (5 bases). The CDR3 runs 14 residues. V lost 5 bases and J 0 bases, leaving 11 bases between the germline ends. Germline V gene data show CDR1 as LNHDA and CDR2 as SQIVND (reference sequence). CDR3 in amino acids: CASSWTSSSYEQYF. CDR3 bases: TGTGCCAGTAGTTGGACATCAAGCTCCTACGAGCAGTACTTC.

V is TRBV12-3 or TRBV12-4 and J is TRBJ1-2, with D unclear. Between the trimmed V and J ends, which lost 3 bases and 8 bases, there was a span of 13 bases. The CDR3 extends over 13 amino acids. The CDR3 loop is CASSFLQSEGYTF. CDR3 coding DNA: TGTGCCAGCAGTTTTTTGCAGTCCGAGGGCTACACCTTC.

In its sample, this clonotype was seen many times. The junction does not match germline at one end; this may be a read error. The rearrangement uses TRBV7-6 and TRBJ2-2, with D maybe TRBD1 (6 bases). CDR1 is SGHVS and CDR2 is FNYEAQ in the germline V gene. This CDR3 region has 15 residues. Here the CDR3 reads CASSLAQGSTGELFF. The DNA for the CDR3 is TGTGCCAGCAGCCTAGCACAGGGATCGACCGGGGAGCTGTTTTTT. The variable domain in full, completed from reference TRBV7-6 and TRBJ2-2, reads GAGVSQSPRYKVTKRGQDVALRCDPISGHVSLYWYRQALGQGPEFLTYFNYEAQQDKSGLPNDRFSAERPEGSISTLTIQRTEQRDSAMYRCASSLAQGSTGELFFGEGSRLTVL.

The chain joins TRBV4-2 to TRBJ2-5, with TRBD2 identical over 11 bases. The CDR3 contains 21 residues. From germline, CDR1 is LGHNA and CDR2 YNFKEQ. V was pared by 1 base and J by 0 bases, with 16 bases of the junction left unmatched. CDR3 DNA sequence: TGTGCCAGCAGCCAAGCAGTGGCTAGCGGGGGGTACGTAGTGTACCAAGAGACCCAGTACTTC. Protein product: CASSQAVASGGYVVYQETQYF.

This clonotype was recorded many times. This sequence joins TRBV20-1 and TRBJ1-6, with D tentatively TRBD1 (6 bases). The V gene's germline CDR1 is DFQATT and CDR2 SNEGSKA (reference sequence). Between the trimmed V and J ends, which lost 2 bases and 6 bases, there was a span of 20 bases. This CDR3 spans 17 amino acids. CDR3 nucleotides: TGCAGTGCTAGATCGTCACAGGGAAGCGGGGCTAATTCACCCCTCCACTTT. It specifies CSARSSQGSGANSPLHF.

This clonotype was counted many times. The V call is TRBV19, the J call TRBJ2-6; D is ambiguous. This CDR3 is 14 amino acids long. V dropped 3 bases and J dropped 0 bases, with 3 bases sitting between them. CDR1 and CDR2 (germline): LNHDA, SQIVND (reference sequence). In nucleotides, the CDR3 is TGTGCCAGTAGTATGCACTCTGGGGCCAACGTCCTGACTTTC. This sequence encodes CASSMHSGANVLTF.

This clonotype was seen many times. The chain recombines TRBV19 with TRBJ2-5; TRBD1 is a possible D gene (6 bases). V dropped 6 bases and J dropped 5 bases, with 22 bases sitting between them. CDR3 length: 16 amino acids. Germline V CDR1 and CDR2: LNHDA, SQIVND (reference sequence). The CDR3 DNA sequence: TGTGCCAGTAGGCCCGAGTGGGGGCCTCCAGGGGAGACCCAGTACTTC. Its protein is CASRPEWGPPGETQYF.

This clonotype was counted ten times or more. This chain links TRBV25-1 with TRBJ2-7, with D perhaps matching TRBD2 (6 bases). V lost 7 bases to trimming and J lost 3 bases, with 19 bases between them. The CDR3 is 15 amino acids. Germline V lookup: CDR1 MGHDK, CDR2 SYGVNS. This CDR3 reads CASTNIRDSGYEQYF. The CDR3 region has the DNA TGTGCCAGCACCAACATTAGGGACTCCGGCTACGAGCAGTACTTC.

This clonotype was recorded many times. This sequence joins TRBV20-1 and TRBJ2-7; D remains ambiguous. The CDR3 has 13 residues. Trimming left V 3 bases short and J 6 bases short, with 15 bases between. Germline V CDR1 and CDR2: DFQATT, SNEGSKA (reference sequence). The CDR3: CSASKGQLGEQYF. In DNA form, the CDR3 reads TGCAGTGCTAGTAAGGGCCAGTTGGGCGAGCAGTACTTC.

This clonotype has a count of ten or more. The J gene is TRBJ2-7, the V gene TRBV9; perhaps TRBD2 as D (6 bases). Per the germline V gene, CDR1 is SGDLS and CDR2 is YYNGEE. The CDR3 spans 14 residues. V lost 2 bases to trimming and J lost 0 bases, with 9 bases between them. CDR3 residues: CASSVRGNSYEQYF. CDR3 coding DNA: TGTGCCAGCAGCGTCCGCGGGAACTCCTACGAGCAGTACTTC.

This clonotype appeared many times. The V call is TRBV15, the J call TRBJ2-2, with a weak D call TRBD1 (6 bases). This CDR3 spans 15 amino acids. The V and J ends lost 8 bases and 3 bases respectively, with 16 bases between them. Germline V gene lookup returns CDR1 LNHNV and CDR2 YYDKDF (reference sequence). The CDR3 sequence is CATSVQGRDTGELFF. CDR3 nucleotide sequence: TGTGCCACCTCGGTGCAGGGGAGAGACACCGGGGAGCTGTTTTTT. Filled out from reference TRBV15 and TRBJ2-2, the complete variable domain reads DAMVIQNPRYQVTQFGKPVTLSCSQTLNHNVMYWYQQKSSQAPKLLFHYYDKDFNNEADTPDNFQSRRPNTSFCFLDIRSPGLGDTAMYLCATSVQGRDTGELFFGEGSRLTVL.

The V call is TRBV6-1, the J call TRBJ1-2; D gene unclear. CDR1 is MNHNS and CDR2 is SASEGT in the germline V gene. The V end lost 6 bases, the J end lost 5 bases, and 10 bases lay between the germline ends. The CDR3 extends over 12 amino acids. CDR3 sequence reads: CASSLQPYGYTF. The DNA of the CDR3 is TGTGCCAGCAGCCTACAGCCGTATGGCTACACCTTC.

This clonotype was picked up many times. This rearrangement joins TRBV28 to TRBJ1-1, with D hard to call. V was trimmed by 8 bases and J by 7 bases, leaving 11 bases between them. Germline V gives CDR1 MDHEN, CDR2 SYDVKM. The CDR3 runs 11 residues. CDR3 DNA sequence: TGTGCCAGCGCCATACGAAATGAAGCTTTCTTT. The encoded protein is CASAIRNEAFF. The complete variable domain, with remaining parts taken from reference TRBV28 and TRBJ1-1, reads DVKVTQSSRYLVKRTGEKVFLECVQDMDHENMFWYRQDPGLGLRLIYFSYDVKMKEKGDIPEGYSVSREKKERFSLILESASTNQTSMYLCASAIRNEAFFGQGTRLTVV.

In this sample, this clonotype turned up many times. The rearrangement joins TRBV24-1 to TRBJ2-2; TRBD1 matches 8 bases. Germline V CDR1 and CDR2: KGHDR, SFDVKD. The CDR3 runs to 18 residues. The junction had 7 bases not matched to a gene; V was cut back by 1 base and J by 1 base. The CDR3 DNA sequence: TGTGCCACCAGTGATTTAGGGCCGACAGGGGTGAACACCGGGGAGCTGTTTTTT. Its protein product is CATSDLGPTGVNTGELFF.

This clonotype came up many times. The chain has TRBV28 and TRBJ2-2; 15 bases map to TRBD2. The V gene end was trimmed by 10 bases and the J gene end by 8 bases; junction bases not matched to a gene: 11. The length of the CDR3 is 16 residues. CDR1 and CDR2 (germline): MDHEN, SYDVKM. CDR3 loop: CAILERTSGRVGELFF. CDR3 nucleotide sequence: TGTGCCATCCTCGAGAGGACTAGCGGGAGGGTTGGGGAGCTGTTTTTT.

The chain recombines TRBV27 with TRBJ1-2; D is possibly TRBD1 (5 bases). The ends were cut back, 4 bases at V and 3 bases at J, with 15 bases in the middle. CDR1 is MNHEY and CDR2 is SMNVEV in the germline V gene (reference sequence). The CDR3 has 15 amino acids. CDR3 amino acids: CASSSHGGRHYGYTF. The DNA for the CDR3 is TGTGCCAGCAGTTCCCACGGGGGAAGGCACTATGGCTACACCTTC.

The sample holds a few counts of this clonotype. The chain employs TRBV6-1 and TRBJ1-1; D is unclear. CDR3 length: 16 amino acids. Germline-derived CDR1 and CDR2 are MNHNS and SASEGT. V lost 0 bases to trimming and J lost 0 bases, with 11 bases between them. DNA for the CDR3: TGTGCCAGCAGTGAAGCTCGTTGGATCATGAACACTGAAGCTTTCTTT. Its translation is CASSEARWIMNTEAFF.

Of note for this clonotype: This clone may be a read error of a much larger clone one base away. V gene TRBV4-1 combines with J gene TRBJ2-5, with 9 bases lining up with TRBD1. The CDR3 spans 17 residues. Germline loops: CDR1 MGHRA, CDR2 YSYEKL. DNA for the CDR3: TGCGCCAGCAGCCAAGAGAACAGGGGGCATCACCAAGAGACCAAGTACTTC. The encoded protein is CASSQENRGHHQETKYF.

This clonotype was detected many times. This chain links TRBV19 with TRBJ1-5, with D unclear. The CDR3 covers 14 residues. Trimming shortened V by 7 bases and J by 0 bases, and 10 bases separated the two germline ends. The V gene's germline CDR1 is LNHDA and CDR2 SQIVND (reference sequence). CDR3 amino acids: CASNRDSSNQPQHF. CDR3 coding DNA: TGTGCCAGTAATCGCGACTCTAGCAATCAGCCCCAGCATTTT.